This T cell receptor (beta chain) was identified in a study of T cell repertoires in aging, cancer and after chemotherapy. Study details: Donors were grouped into six age bands spanning 30 or younger through 70 or older. Some 9.4 million TCR reads made up the full dataset. Study-wide results and limits: Age-matched healthy donors had significantly more diverse, less clonal blood TCR repertoires than untreated cancer patients. Healthy donors lost TCR diversity with age mainly through richness, cancer patients through richness and evenness.

Multiplex touch-down PCR with TRB-A/B primers amplified rearranged V-D-J TRB sequences. TCRdb reprocessed the multiplex PCR reads with MiXCR, giving one entry per CDR3 protein. The sample shows about 9,000 distinct CDR3 sequences, under 25% of them seen only once. V was shortened by 3 bases and J by 4 bases, with 7 bases between the two germline ends. In germline, CDR1 is SEHNR, CDR2 FQNEAQ (reference sequence). The CDR3 extends over 12 amino acids. TCR beta rearrangements were amplified from peripheral blood genomic DNA. This clonotype is classed as medium-sized (0.01 to 0.1%). No antigen is known for it.

The sample comprised blood. The TCR sequence derives from a human donor with a blood cancer. The donor label of this sample is uncertain. This chain connects TRBV7-9 to TRBJ2-7; no reliable D call. CDR3 DNA sequence: TGTGCCAGCAGCTTGGCCATTTACGAGCAGTACTTC. Its translation: CASSLAIYEQYF. Full variable domain (remainder filled in from reference TRBV7-9 and TRBJ2-7): DTGVSQNPRHKITKRGQNVTFRCDPISEHNRLYWYRQTLGQGPEFLTYFQNEAQLEKSRLLSDRFSAERPKGSFSTLEIQRTEQGDSAMYLCASSLAIYEQYFGPGTRLTVT.